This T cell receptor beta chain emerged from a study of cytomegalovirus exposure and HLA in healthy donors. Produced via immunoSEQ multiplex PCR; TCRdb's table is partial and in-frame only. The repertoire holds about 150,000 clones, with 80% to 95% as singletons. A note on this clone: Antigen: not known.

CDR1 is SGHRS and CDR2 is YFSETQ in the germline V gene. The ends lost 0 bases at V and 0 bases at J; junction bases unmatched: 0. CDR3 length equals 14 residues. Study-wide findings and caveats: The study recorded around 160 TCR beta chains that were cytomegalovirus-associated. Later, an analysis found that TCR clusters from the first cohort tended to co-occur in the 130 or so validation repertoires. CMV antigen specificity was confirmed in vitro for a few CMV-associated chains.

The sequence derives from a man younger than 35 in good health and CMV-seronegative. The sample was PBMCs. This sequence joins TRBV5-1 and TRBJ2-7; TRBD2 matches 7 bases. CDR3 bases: TGCGCCAGCAGCTTGGAGCGGGGCTCCTACGAGCAGTACTTC. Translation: CASSLERGSYEQYF.